Below are 4 T cell receptor beta chains sequenced from a single sample in a study of CD8 T cells in ankylosing spondylitis. Each CDR3 protein is one row after TCRdb ran MiXCR on the 5' RACE reads. The sample has approximately 180,000 distinct CDR3 sequences, roughly 18% seen once. The material sequenced was blood, either unsorted or a sorted T cell fraction (not recorded which). Receptors were obtained from a male donor between 5 and 29 years old with ankylosing spondylitis or in good health (not recorded which).

The genes are TRBV5-8 and TRBJ2-3, with 16 bases aligning to TRBD2. Unmatched junction bases numbered 7, after V lost 3 bases and J lost 6 bases. Germline assignment: CDR1 SGHTS and CDR2 YDEGEE. This CDR3 contains 17 residues. The CDR3 loop reads CASSSEGLAGGPDTQYF. In DNA form, the CDR3 reads TGTGCCAGCAGCTCCGAGGGACTAGCGGGAGGGCCTGATACGCAGTATTTT.

This clonotype has ten or more counts. As DNA, the CDR3 is TGTGCCAGCAGGTTGGGTTCAGGTGGGCCCGGGGAGCTGTTTTTT. Its translation: CASRLGSGGPGELFF. V usage is TRBV12-3 or TRBV12-4 and J usage is TRBJ2-2; D call uncertain. The CDR3 has 15 amino acids. V lost 6 bases, J lost 6 bases, and 17 bases lay in between.

The CDR3 region has the DNA TGTGCCTGGAGTTTAAGCTCCTACGAGCAGTACTTC. This codes for CAWSLSSYEQYF. This chain connects TRBV30 to TRBJ2-7; D is undetermined. The germline CDR1 and CDR2 sequences are GTSNPN and SVGIG (reference sequence). With 2 bases removed from V and 0 bases from J, the gap between germline ends came to 5 bases. The length of the CDR3 is 12 residues.

Ten or more counts support this clonotype. The chain uses TRBV6-2 or TRBV6-3 and TRBJ2-1, with D unresolved. The V end lost 4 bases, the J end lost 0 bases, and 19 bases lay between the germline ends. This CDR3 region has 18 residues. Germline V gene data show CDR1 as MNHEY and CDR2 as SVGEGT. CDR3 DNA: TGTGCCAGCAGTTCCCGCGGAAGTTTGCAGAGCTCCTACAATGAGCAGTTCTTC. This gives the protein CASSSRGSLQSSYNEQFF.